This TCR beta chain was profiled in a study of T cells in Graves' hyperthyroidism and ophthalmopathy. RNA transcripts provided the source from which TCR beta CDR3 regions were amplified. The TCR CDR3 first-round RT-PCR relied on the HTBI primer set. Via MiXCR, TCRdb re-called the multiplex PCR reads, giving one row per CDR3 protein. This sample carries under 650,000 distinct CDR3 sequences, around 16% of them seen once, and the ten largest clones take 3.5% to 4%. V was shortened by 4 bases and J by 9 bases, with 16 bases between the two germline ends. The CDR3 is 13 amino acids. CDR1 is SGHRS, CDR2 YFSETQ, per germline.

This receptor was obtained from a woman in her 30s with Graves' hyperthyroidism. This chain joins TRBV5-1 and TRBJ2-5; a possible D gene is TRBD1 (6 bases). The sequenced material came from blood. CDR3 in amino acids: CASSQNRERAQYF. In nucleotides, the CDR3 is TGCGCCAGCAGCCAGAACAGGGAACGGGCCCAGTACTTC.